This T cell receptor beta chain was observed in a study of blood T cell repertoires in COVID-19. Background on the study: Sample material is recorded as cDNA or gDNA derived from T cells, B-cell-depleted T cells, or PBMCs.

Original data processing: Amplified reference gene primers provided the basis for estimating nucleated cell counts. Profiling relied on immunoSEQ multiplex PCR, and the TCRdb table lists in-frame clones only, not all of them. V, J and clone size are taken as reported in that table, and D and trimming were inferred from the DNA itself. The profile shows 90,000 to 120,000 clones, 80% to 90% of them singletons. After removal of 0 bases from V and 0 bases from J, the junction contained 3 bases not matched to a gene. Germline assignment: CDR1 MNHGY and CDR2 SAAAGT. The length of the CDR3 is 16 residues. The chain couples TRBV6-8 to TRBJ2-5; TRBD2 matches at 8 bases. The sample taken for sequencing was peripheral blood. The TCR originated in a man aged 50 to 59 with acute or convalescent COVID-19. In DNA form, the CDR3 reads TGTGCCAGCAGTTACTCGACACTAGCGGACCAAGAGACCCAGTACTTC. It is translated as CASSYSTLADQETQYF.